What follows are 18 T cell receptor beta chains derived from one specimen sequenced in a study of blood T cell repertoires in COVID-19. Assay used: immunoSEQ multiplex PCR; TCRdb lists only in-frame clones, some missing. The sample includes about 110,000 clones, approximately 90% of them seen just once. The sequenced material came from peripheral blood. These receptors all come from a woman between 50 and 59 years old with acute or convalescent COVID-19.

CDR3 protein: CASSDVTGALNVYGYTF. The CDR3 DNA follows: TGTGCCAGCAGTGACGTCACAGGGGCCCTAAATGTCTATGGCTACACCTTC. This sequence joins TRBV6-1 and TRBJ1-2; TRBD1 agrees at 7 bases. There are 17 residues in the CDR3. The ends lost 3 bases at V and 4 bases at J; junction bases unmatched: 14. Germline V gene data show CDR1 as MNHNS and CDR2 as SASEGT.

V is TRBV2 and J is TRBJ1-2; TRBD1 matches 9 bases. The CDR3 is 15 amino acids. Germline lookup yields CDR1 SNHLY and CDR2 FYNNEI. Losses at the gene ends were 6 bases for V and 0 bases for J; bases not matched to a gene: 5. CDR3 sequence: CASRHRGPSNYGYTF. The CDR3 DNA is TGTGCCAGCAGACACAGGGGGCCTTCTAACTATGGCTACACCTTC.

The chain uses TRBV7-6 and TRBJ2-5; TRBD1 aligns across 7 bases. The junction had 3 bases not matched to a gene; V was cut back by 1 base and J by 4 bases. Germline CDR1 and CDR2: SGHVS and FNYEAQ. The CDR3 length is 14 residues. The DNA for the CDR3 is TGTGCCAGCAGCTTAGTAGGGGGCGCAGAGACCCAGTACTTC. Its protein product is CASSLVGGAETQYF.

The chain carries TRBV5-1 and TRBJ2-7, with D tentatively TRBD1 (5 bases). V was cut by 0 bases and J by 1 base, with 8 bases left in between. The CDR3 is made up of 14 amino acids. The germline V gene has CDR1 SGHRS and CDR2 YFSETQ. The CDR3 nucleotides are TGCGCCAGCAGCTTGGAGGGGCTATCCTACGAGCAGTACTTC. This translates into CASSLEGLSYEQYF.

The genes are TRBV9 and TRBJ1-2, with 8 bases fitting TRBD1. V gave up 0 bases and J gave up 3 bases; unmatched junction bases: 7. Germline V lookup: CDR1 SGDLS, CDR2 YYNGEE. The CDR3 consists of 16 residues. This chain's CDR3 is CASSVAPQGADYGYTF. CDR3 in DNA: TGTGCCAGCAGCGTAGCTCCCCAGGGGGCGGACTATGGCTACACCTTC.

This chain connects TRBV30 to TRBJ1-1, with D tentatively TRBD1 (5 bases). CDR1 GTSNPN and CDR2 SVGIG come from the germline V gene (reference sequence). V lost 3 bases, J lost 3 bases, and 8 bases lay in between. This CDR3 region has 12 residues. For the CDR3, the DNA is TGTGCCTGGAGATGGGGGGACACTGAAGCTTTCTTT. Translation: CAWRWGDTEAFF.

The gene calls are TRBV3-1 (or the pseudogene TRBV3-2) and TRBJ1-1, with 9 bases fitting TRBD1. Germline trimming cut 6 bases from V and 11 bases from J; bases unmatched to any gene: 7. From germline, CDR1 is LGHDT and CDR2 YNNKEL (reference sequence). The CDR3 is 12 amino acids. CDR3 residues: CASSQTGQGAFF. The CDR3 DNA reads as TGTGCCAGCAGTCAAACCGGACAGGGGGCTTTCTTT.

CDR3 loop: CASTGTGGLFF. The CDR3 DNA is TGTGCCAGCACCGGGACAGGTGGGCTGTTTTTT. This chain connects TRBV2 to TRBJ2-2; 8 positions match TRBD1. Germline V gene lookup returns CDR1 SNHLY and CDR2 FYNNEI. The trim removed 7 bases at V and 13 bases at J, leaving 5 bases unmatched. The CDR3 sequence is 11 residues long.

This clone has just one count. The chain employs TRBV28 and TRBJ1-1; D ambiguous. The CDR3 totals 14 residues. With 2 bases removed from V and 4 bases from J, the gap between germline ends came to 11 bases. The germline V gene encodes CDR1 MDHEN and CDR2 SYDVKM. CDR3 loop: CASSLGTVVTEAFF. In DNA form, the CDR3 reads TGTGCCAGCAGTTTAGGTACAGTAGTCACTGAAGCTTTCTTT.

CDR3 coding DNA: TGTGCCAGCAGCCTCGACAGGGCTGAAGCTTTCTTT. Amino acid sequence: CASSLDRAEAFF. This sequence joins TRBV6-5 and TRBJ1-1, with 7 positions matching TRBD1. V shed 6 bases, J shed 6 bases, and the junction held 4 bases outside the gene matches. Germline values: CDR1 MNHEY, CDR2 SVGAGI. CDR3 length: 12 amino acids.

The chain links TRBV27 to TRBJ2-3; TRBD1 agrees at 7 bases. Trimming took 7 bases from V and 8 from J; bases not matched to a gene: 9. This CDR3 is 13 amino acids long. CDR1 is MNHEY, CDR2 SMNVEV, per germline (reference sequence). CDR3 bases: TGTGCCAGCAAGACAGGGATTGGTAGTACGCAGTATTTT. It codes for CASKTGIGSTQYF.

In its sample, this clone was seen a few times. This sequence joins TRBV4-1 and TRBJ2-6; the D is unclear. CDR3 size: 17 residues. Germline V gene data show CDR1 as MGHRA and CDR2 as YSYEKL. The ends were cut back, 4 bases at V and 0 bases at J, with 13 bases in the middle. In DNA form, the CDR3 reads TGCGCCAGCAGCCTAGACTCCACATCCTCTGGGGCCAACGTCCTGACTTTC. Amino acid sequence: CASSLDSTSSGANVLTF.

The rearrangement links TRBV7-9 to TRBJ1-1; 7 positions agree with TRBD1. Trimming cost V 0 bases and J 1 base; bases outside gene matches: 2. The CDR3 runs 15 residues. The germline CDR1 and CDR2 sequences are SEHNR and FQNEAQ (reference sequence). The CDR3 DNA reads TGTGCCAGCAGCTTAGCAGGGGGCGAGAACACTGAAGCTTTCTTT. This encodes CASSLAGGENTEAFF.

The genes are TRBV6-5 and TRBJ1-2; D gene ambiguous. From germline, CDR1 is MNHEY and CDR2 SVGAGI. Trimming removed 5 bases at V and 8 bases at J, with 12 bases between. CDR3 length equals 12 residues. CDR3 residues: CASSPPGNGYTF. Here the CDR3 DNA reads TGTGCCAGCAGTCCCCCAGGAAACGGCTACACCTTC.

CDR3 bases: TGTGCCAGCAGTTCCCGGACTAGCGGGCGTGAGCTGTTTTTT. Translated: CASSSRTSGRELFF. This chain uses TRBV6-5 with TRBJ2-2; 11 nucleotides line up with TRBD2. J gave up 11 bases and V 4 bases, and 6 bases lay outside the gene matches. CDR3 length equals 14 residues. Germline lookup yields CDR1 MNHEY and CDR2 SVGAGI.

The chain combines TRBV5-8 with TRBJ1-1; D perhaps matches TRBD1 (5 bases). This CDR3 has 15 amino acids. Germline CDR1 SGHTS, CDR2 YDEGEE. The V end lost 4 bases, the J end lost 0 bases, and 13 bases lay between the germline ends. CDR3 amino acids: CASSAGGNLNTEAFF. CDR3 DNA sequence: TGTGCCAGCAGCGCCGGGGGGAACCTGAACACTGAAGCTTTCTTT.

V is TRBV30 and J is TRBJ2-5; 8 bases are a match to TRBD1. The junction had 11 bases not matched to a gene; V was cut back by 3 bases and J by 5 bases. Germline loops: CDR1 GTSNPN, CDR2 SVGIG (reference sequence). The CDR3 runs 15 residues. The CDR3 bases are TGTGCCTGGAGCCTAAGGGGCAGGGGGCAGGAGACCCAGTACTTC. It specifies CAWSLRGRGQETQYF.

The rearrangement links TRBV15 to TRBJ1-2, with 12 bases aligning to TRBD1. This CDR3 has 17 amino acids. Germline CDR1 is LNHNV and CDR2 is YYDKDF (reference sequence). V lost 0 bases to trimming and J lost 8 bases; unmatched junction nucleotides: 10. CDR3 sequence: CATSRDRIGTGGKGYTF. CDR3 nucleotide sequence: TGTGCCACCAGCAGAGATCGGATCGGGACAGGGGGCAAAGGCTACACCTTC.